The entry that follows covers one T cell receptor beta chain sequence. Its antigen is still unknown. No qualities accompany the bases; no much larger clone lies one base away. Receptor amplification or capture employed the immunoSEQ multiplex PCR assay. For the multiplex PCR, a mixture combining 60 forward primers for TCR Vbeta segments and 13 reverse primers for TCR Jbeta segments was used. Amplification of the CDR3 region of rearranged TCR beta genes was performed with a multiplex PCR assay on genomic DNA. On the Illumina HiSeq System, the amplified TCR beta libraries were sequenced as 87-base-pair reads. Under the source paper's analysis protocol: A later analysis counted about 76 million unique TCR beta chains across the 666 repertoires, and around 12 million of these chains were shared by at least two donors. Raw reads were error-corrected and collapsed into unique sequences by a nearest-neighbor algorithm in which closely related sequences were merged to remove PCR and sequencing errors. CDR3 sequences were aligned to IMGT reference sequences to assign V, D and J gene segments. For a sequence to be retained, a match of at least six nucleotides was required to both a V gene segment and a J gene segment. A rearrangement counted as productive if the CDR3 had no stop codons and remained in frame with V and J, and every other rearrangement counted as non-productive. CDR3 was defined by IMGT convention, running from the second conserved V-encoded cysteine to the conserved J-encoded phenylalanine. The earlier analysis of about 620 of the donors excluded sequences that lacked an unambiguous match to a single V gene segment. An earlier analysis of fewer than 750 of the donors classified V segments as functional when productive rearrangements were above 56.7% and as segregating when the standard deviation between donors was above 5%. To diagnose cytomegalovirus status from the catalog of TCR beta chain sequences, a statistical classification framework was built. In a later analysis, V and J genes were assigned by comparing TCR nucleotide sequences against IMGT/GENE-DB human TR gene sequences. Using the TCRdist pipeline, a later analysis assigned CDR3 sequences along with most-parsimonious VDJ recombination scenarios. A later analysis defined each TCR beta chain by its CDR3 amino acid sequence plus V-gene family, and excluded reads lacking a unique V-gene family. As a way to deal with suspected cross-contamination and a sequencing artifact, a later analysis dropped hundreds of nucleotide sequences that were highly shared and had low generation probability. A later analysis calculated a clonal expansion index for each public chain from normalized within-repertoire ranks of inferred template counts. A later analysis computed generation probabilities with a VDJ recombination model fitted to out-of-frame rearrangements, and checked the results against IGoR. In a later analysis, hypergeometric tests were used to score TCR-TCR, TCR-HLA and TCR-CMV co-occurrence, with a repertoire-size bias correction applied to TCR pairs. False discovery rates were estimated in a later analysis by permuting HLA or CMV assignments 20 times. A later analysis grouped co-occurring TCRs with DBSCAN, adding TCRdist sequence similarity when clustering within HLA-allele-positive subsets. For co-occurrence clustering, repertoires with fewer than 30,000 or more than 120,000 public chains were excluded, along with a handful of repertoires with anomalous nucleotide sharing. TCRdb re-hosts the immuneACCESS table, in-frame sequences only. Its copies lack some clones; in the studies checked, an unresolved V gene accounts for under half of them, and the cause for the rest is not known. D and trimming were read from the DNA, whereas the V and J calls and clone size are those reported in that table. Here the sample has 55,000 to 65,000 clones; about 89% occur a single time. The ten largest account for about 1.6% of the sample.

V and J are trimmed by 2 bases and 9 bases, and the gene matches miss 3 bases of the junction. Reading the germline V gene gives CDR1 SGHNT and CDR2 YENEEA. Spanning cysteine to phenylalanine, the CDR3 consists of 14 amino acids. Only the CDR3 region is kept as DNA, spanning 42 bases read in frame from base 1. The cohort comprised hundreds of healthy bone marrow donors. At the time of sampling, all cohort members were nominally healthy, though unrecorded immune exposures were likely present. The donor was CMV seropositive and belonged to the group of 250 to 350 seropositive cohort members. Each donor provided a peripheral blood sample, and peripheral blood mononuclear cells were used for TCR beta sequencing. Genomic DNA extraction from the blood cell samples was performed with the Qiagen DNeasy Blood Extraction Kit. The data are from a study of cytomegalovirus exposure and HLA in healthy donors (dated by TCRdb to 2016 to 2017). About the full investigation: An earlier analysis of several hundred of the donors reported roughly 300 Gb of sequence data and 117 million unique TCR beta sequences obtained from some 170 million T cells. An earlier analysis of around 580 of the donors used high-throughput TCR beta sequencing to judge whether each TCR beta V gene segment behaved as functional or pseudogenic. Four to six DR-DQ haplotypes were handled as single units for association and clustering because linkage in the cohort was strong. Genome-wide SNP genotypes for about 55% of the roughly 670 donors were used in a later genetic analysis, which treated that subset as a discovery cohort. The study combined high-throughput TCR immunosequencing, statistical association of individual TCRs with disease status, and machine learning to predict cytomegalovirus infection status. All discovery cohort repertoires had been generated using a single sequencing platform. Typing coverage varied by locus: roughly 629-640 donors for A, B, C, DRB1 and DQB1; around 560 for DQA1; about 590 for DPA1; around 450 for DPB1. Among around 400 genotyped donors of the cohort, an average of roughly 230,000 unique TCR beta nucleotide sequences was sequenced per donor, of which 15% to 20% were non-productive. Of the roughly 390 genotyped donors, around 81% fell in the genetic ancestry cluster associated with self-reported Caucasian donors. The study aimed to test whether signatures of past pathogen exposure could be identified by cataloging public T cell receptors. In the later analysis, no new phenotypic data were used to find candidate immune exposures; instead, reliance was placed on TCR beta sequences and their occurrence across donors. An early release that covered more than 550 HLA-typed donors contained about 300 gigabases of sequencing data and tens of millions of unique TCR sequences. Donor age, sex, ethnicity and CMV serostatus were compiled together with the repertoire data. The T cell repertoires of several hundred subjects were profiled by immunosequencing and related to cytomegalovirus serostatus. Besides the first cohort of some 670 subjects, a separate validation cohort made up of roughly 130 different subjects was used. Both class I and class II loci were covered by HLA typing, at four-digit resolution. A later analysis re-analyzed previously published TCR beta repertoires from roughly 630 donors and added high-resolution HLA genotyping to study TCR occurrence patterns. General findings and caveats noted by the study authors: A total of around 150 TCR beta chains were listed by the study as associated with cytomegalovirus. Assigning TCR associations to individual alleles was difficult when HLA alleles, especially DR and DQ, strongly co-occurred. A later genetic analysis reported fewer N-insertions in productive TCRs among donors in an Asian-associated ancestry cluster than the roughly 700-donor mean. Specific HLA alleles were associated with 15,000 to 20,000 TCR beta sequences at a false discovery rate of 0.05 in a later analysis. This cohort had only TCR beta chains sequenced, and the lack of alpha or paired-chain data limited which features could be detected. A further reported finding was that TCR beta sequences accurately predicted the HLA-A and HLA-B alleles for most subjects in the first cohort. In a later analysis, several top co-occurrence clusters were reported to appear linked to parvovirus B19, influenza, CMV and Epstein-Barr virus. HLA typing was unavailable for some donors at each locus, so association tests used only the typed subset. The authors suggested that the approach could potentially be generalized to other disease states and immunological phenotypes. Some IMGT-functional V segments, including TRBV6-2 and TRBV6-3, could not be told apart with the 87-base-pair reads, so those segments were excluded. A later genetic analysis associated a missense DCLRE1C variant with V-gene and J-gene trimming of TCR beta chains, and an independent cohort replicated the association. A few of the identified cytomegalovirus-associated TCR beta chains were confirmed in vitro to be specific for cytomegalovirus antigens. For the cohort, immune exposure information was limited to CMV serostatus. The earlier analysis of nearly 600 of the donors excluded over 15 rarely observed V segments, including chromosome 9 orphons, because counts were too low. Roughly uniform sequencing depth across donors was assumed in presence/absence analyses, although this assumption may not hold. Most TCR sequences were seen in very few donors, while some public TCRs were found in many individuals. In a later analysis, HLA-associated TCR beta chains showed more clonal expansion and lower generation probabilities than non-associated chains that were equally common. A cluster of highly shared sequence variants was judged likely to represent a technical artifact of the sequencing pipeline. Linkage disequilibrium might explain the correlated functional status among segregating V segments, but an unknown experimental factor could not be excluded. A later analysis found that TCR association rates varied across HLA loci, with DRB1 alleles showing the most associated TCRs and HLA-C alleles the fewest. Cytomegalovirus status was reported to be diagnosed by the classifier with high specificity and sensitivity in both the original and validation cohorts. Broadly in line with IMGT annotations, most TCR beta V segments showed up in productive rearrangements about 90% or about 30% of the time in an earlier analysis of several hundred of the donors. In a later analysis, most CMV-associated TCR beta chains were found to appear HLA-restricted, with HLA associations seemingly driven largely by CMV exposure.

Sample: PBMCs. The sequence was obtained from a man aged 25-45 years in good health and CMV-seropositive. The V and J genes are TRBV11-3 and TRBJ2-1, with 11 central nucleotides matching TRBD2. The sequenced DNA is TGTGCCAGCAGCTTAAAGCTAGCGGGAGGTGAGCAGTTCTTC. This encodes CASSLKLAGGEQFF.